The sequence of this T cell receptor (beta chain) was determined in a study of blood T cell repertoires in COVID-19 (dated by TCRdb to the early 2020s). About the investigation overall: The collaborator samples originated in the United States, Italy and Spain and spanned the acute and convalescent phases of COVID-19. Subjects who had been exposed to COVID-19, were actively infected with it, or had recovered from it provided the deeply sampled blood TCRbeta repertoires that made up the dataset. The samples were drawn from two sources: the first 160 participants of the ongoing ImmuneRACE study, and 1,254 subjects contributed by 6 global collaborators. Nearly every sample came with metadata listing a de-identified subject ID, COVID-19 status, age in years and sex. The repertoires were released in a freely available public database intended as a resource for research on the immune response to SARS-CoV-2. Where HLA class I and class II types were available, the types were taken from metadata supplied by the sample provider, not from assay-based typing. The material from the prospective study consisted of cDNA or gDNA derived from T cells, B-cell-depleted T cells, or PBMCs.

In the prospective study, participants were roughly 18 to 89 years old, resided in fewer than 25 geographic areas of the United States, and were enrolled through a virtual design. To assign participants to cohorts, the prospective study relied on clinical history that participants themselves reported in a screening survey and a study questionnaire. ImmuneRACE Cohort 3 recovered participants were defined by two consecutive negative NP/OP PCR tests, healthcare professional clearance, or symptom resolution. In the prospective study, whole blood, serum and a nasopharyngeal or oropharyngeal swab were collected from each participant by mobile phlebotomists. Over a roughly 2-month period, participants in the prospective study had the option of providing additional blood draws and questionnaires. Before DNA extraction, blood samples from the prospective study were shipped at room temperature or frozen.

Study-level results and caveats: How much clinical and demographic metadata was included differed by source and by participant, and the metadata was provided uncurated.

On this clone: The target of this receptor is not known. The record has no base qualities; no much larger clone is one base away.

TCRbeta CDR3 regions were amplified from genomic DNA by means of the immunoSEQ Assay, a bias-controlled multiplex PCR. The authors processed their data as follows. The number of nucleated cells in each sample was estimated from the amplification of reference gene primers within the assay. Sequence reads were collapsed and filtered to measure the absolute abundance of every unique TCRbeta CDR3 rearrangement. For each sample, productive Simpson clonality was calculated by taking the square root of Simpson's diversity index across productive rearrangements. This immuneACCESS table, as held by TCRdb, lists in-frame sequences with V and J called but not all clones. Of the missing ones, under half trace to an unresolved V gene in checked studies; the others have no known cause. That table gives V, J and clone size, and the DNA gave D and trimming. Across this sample there are approximately 200,000 clones, with roughly four fifths seen only once. The top ten constitute nearly 9.5% of the sample.

Looking up the germline V gene yields CDR1 KGHDR and CDR2 SFDVKD. The cysteine opens and the phenylalanine closes a CDR3 of 16 amino acids. Only the CDR3 region is kept as DNA, spanning 48 bases read in frame from base 1. Relative to germline, V is missing 4 bases and J is missing 4 bases, with 6 bases of the junction outside any gene match. The V and J segments used are TRBV24-1 and TRBJ1-2; TRBD1 aligns with 12 central bases. Sample: PBMCs or T cells enriched from blood (not recorded which). The receptor's source is a man in his forties who had recovered from COVID-19. CDR3 loop: CATSEGQGASGYGYTF. The nucleotides are TGTGCCACCAGTGAGGGACAGGGGGCTTCAGGCTATGGCTACACCTTC.